A single sample gave rise to the 27 T cell receptor beta chains below, sequenced in a study of regulatory T cells in long-lasting Graves disease. TCR beta libraries were built with iRepertoire HTBI primers and Arm-PCR of CDR3 regions. Each CDR3 protein gets one entry after TCRdb re-called the multiplex PCR reads with MiXCR. This sample yields about 460,000 distinct CDR3 sequences, of which around a fifth are seen a single time; 10% to 15% belongs to the top ten. Time point meaning: persistent/refractory GD, antithyroid drugs over 5 years with positive TRAb. The TCR library was made from RNA extracted from PBMCs. The sequenced sample was peripheral blood mononuclear cells (PBMCs), obtained when the disease was refractory, from a patient treated with antithyroid drugs. The receptors come from a female donor with Graves disease.

This clonotype came up a few times. V usage is TRBV3-1 and J usage is TRBJ2-7, with TRBD2 matching over 8 bases. V lost 1 base, J lost 2 bases, and 7 bases stayed unmatched. The length of the CDR3 is 16 residues. Germline-derived CDR1 and CDR2 are LGHDT and YNNKEL (reference sequence). DNA of the CDR3: TGTGCCAGCAGCCAAGGGGAGACTAGCGTCCCCTACGAGCAGTACTTC. This encodes CASSQGETSVPYEQYF.

This clonotype has a handful of counts. The chain has TRBV28 and TRBJ2-2, with 13 bases lining up with TRBD2. Germline CDR1 and CDR2: MDHEN and SYDVKM. J gave up 0 bases and V 4 bases, and 14 bases lay outside the gene matches. CDR3 length: 21 residues. The CDR3, as DNA: TGTGCCAGCAGTTCCAGATTCCGACTAGCGGGGGGCCCCACGAACACCGGGGAGCTGTTTTTT. It is translated as CASSSRFRLAGGPTNTGELFF. Variable domain in full (rest from reference TRBV28 and TRBJ2-2): DVKVTQSSRYLVKRTGEKVFLECVQDMDHENMFWYRQDPGLGLRLIYFSYDVKMKEKGDIPEGYSVSREKKERFSLILESASTNQTSMYLCASSSRFRLAGGPTNTGELFFGEGSRLTVL.

This clonotype was seen more than once but under ten times. The chain uses TRBV18 and TRBJ1-1; a weak D match, TRBD1 (6 bases). The CDR3 contains 16 residues. Germline CDR1 KGHSH, CDR2 LQKENI. V shed 2 bases and J shed 2 bases, with 15 bases lying between them. CDR3 sequence reads: CASSPGGTGRNTEAFF. For the CDR3, the DNA is TGTGCCAGCTCACCAGGGGGAACAGGGCGTAACACTGAAGCTTTCTTT.

This clonotype has ten or more counts. The chain joins TRBV28 to TRBJ2-5; TRBD1 agrees at 7 bases. CDR3 length: 16 amino acids. Germline CDR1 and CDR2: MDHEN and SYDVKM. J lost 0 bases, V lost 4 bases, and 8 bases had no gene match. This CDR3 is CASSSTWGQHQETQYF. In nucleotides, the CDR3 is TGTGCCAGCAGTTCGACCTGGGGACAGCACCAAGAGACCCAGTACTTC.

Concerning this clonotype itself: Since the CDR3 does not end with the conserved phenylalanine or tryptophan, this likely comes from a read error. The chain has TRBV5-1 and TRBJ1-1, with D possibly matching TRBD1 (5 bases). The V gene's germline CDR1 is SGHRS and CDR2 YFSETQ. Trimming cost V 0 bases and J 1 base, with 7 bases left between them. CDR3 length: 14 residues. The CDR3 DNA is TGCGCCAGCAGCTTGGAGACAGCGAACACTGAAGCTTTCTCT. Its translation: CASSLETANTEAFS.

This clonotype was counted many times. The rearrangement links TRBV28 to TRBJ1-4; tentative D call: TRBD1 (6 bases). Per the germline V gene, CDR1 is MDHEN and CDR2 is SYDVKM. Trimming removed 1 base at V and 10 bases at J, with 13 bases between. The length of the CDR3 is 14 residues. CDR3 residues: CASSLYGGEGKLFF. DNA for the CDR3: TGTGCCAGCAGTTTATATGGGGGCGAGGGAAAACTGTTTTTT.

The CDR3 DNA reads as TGTGCCAGCAGCCCCCTTGGGGGGGGAGCTTTCTTT. Amino acids: CASSPLGGGAFF. This rearrangement joins TRBV7-3 to TRBJ1-1, with D possibly being TRBD1 (5 bases). Trimming shortened V by 5 bases and J by 10 bases, and 14 bases separated the two germline ends. Germline loops: CDR1 SGHTA, CDR2 FQGTGA. The CDR3 length is 12 residues.

The rearrangement uses TRBV9 and TRBJ1-6; a weak D match, TRBD1 (5 bases). The tail of the sequence fits TRBJ1-1 better, so the J call may be wrong. Germline CDR1 SGDLS, CDR2 YYNGEE. This CDR3 has 15 residues. The CDR3 DNA reads as TGTGCCAGCAGCGTAGTCCCCCAGGGAGGCACTGAAGCTTTCTTT. Translated, it gives CASSVVPQGGTEAFF.

Only one count was recorded for this clonotype. This sequence joins TRBV2 and TRBJ1-1; D may be TRBD1 (5 bases). Per germline, CDR1 SNHLY and CDR2 FYNNEI. The CDR3 has 15 residues. Deletions cut 0 bases from V and 4 bases from J, with 12 bases between. The CDR3 coding sequence is TGTGCCAGCAGTGAAGCGCTTTCCGGGGCCACTGAAGCTTTCTTT. It encodes CASSEALSGATEAFF.

The chain couples TRBV5-1 to TRBJ2-7; 8 positions match TRBD2. CDR1 and CDR2 (germline): SGHRS, YFSETQ. Trimming removed 7 bases from V and 5 bases from J; junction bases left unmatched: 8. CDR3 size: 13 residues. The CDR3 loop is CASGPGLGDEQYF. Here the CDR3 DNA reads TGCGCCAGCGGCCCGGGACTAGGGGACGAGCAGTACTTC.

About this clonotype: No conserved phenylalanine or tryptophan is present at the end of the CDR3, so a read error is the likely explanation. It is unclear where the CDR3 begins or ends on the DNA, so no DNA is shown, and the CDR3 is as TCRdb lists it. The chain uses TRBV2 and TRBJ1-6. Germline assignment: CDR1 SNHLY and CDR2 FYNNEI. The CDR3 totals 8 residues, both ends included. CDR3 sequence: CASGEKIL.

This clonotype was picked up many times. This chain uses TRBV2 with TRBJ2-7; no clear D. Trimming removed 4 bases at V and 1 base at J, with 14 bases between. The CDR3 spans 15 residues. Germline CDR1 SNHLY, CDR2 FYNNEI. CDR3: CASSAGPFPSYEQYF. CDR3 in DNA: TGTGCCAGCAGTGCTGGTCCTTTCCCTTCCTACGAGCAGTACTTC.

This clonotype was observed a handful of times. The V call is TRBV9, the J call TRBJ2-4, with TRBD2 as a possible D gene (6 bases). The CDR3 sequence is 15 residues long. V lost 0 bases, J lost 9 bases, and 16 bases lay in between. Germline V CDR1 and CDR2: SGDLS, YYNGEE. The CDR3 DNA is TGTGCCAGCAGCGTAGGGCGGGCTCTGGGGGGCATTCAGTACTTC. Its translation is CASSVGRALGGIQYF.

This clonotype was counted once. A much larger clone is a single base away; this may be a read error. The chain joins TRBV6-2 or TRBV6-3 to TRBJ1-4, with 10 nucleotides matching TRBD1. Trimming took 8 bases from V and 8 from J; bases not matched to a gene: 17. In germline, CDR1 is MNHEY, CDR2 SVGEGT. The CDR3 covers 17 residues. CDR3 loop: CASAPGTGVSRGEKLFF. The CDR3 coding sequence is TGTGCCAGCGCTCCCGGGACAGGGGTCTCTCGCGGAGAAAAACTGTTTTTT.

This clonotype occurred a few times. The chain links TRBV19 to TRBJ1-1; D is ambiguous. CDR3 size: 15 residues. The germline V and J ends were trimmed by 8 bases and 0 bases, with 16 bases remaining between them. Germline V gene lookup returns CDR1 LNHDA and CDR2 SQIVND (reference sequence). The CDR3 DNA sequence: TGTGCCAGTCTGGGAACTCGCCGACTGAACACTGAAGCTTTCTTT. Protein: CASLGTRRLNTEAFF. The whole variable domain, filled in from reference TRBV19 and TRBJ1-1, reads DGGITQSPKYLFRKEGQNVTLSCEQNLNHDAMYWYRQDPGQGLRLIYYSQIVNDFQKGDIAEGYSVSREKKESFPLTVTSAQKNPTAFYLCASLGTRRLNTEAFFGQGTRLTVV.

V is TRBV7-3 and J is TRBJ2-4, with 7 bases matching TRBD2. The germline gives CDR1 SGHTA, CDR2 FQGTGA. Germline trimming cut 5 bases from V and 3 bases from J; bases unmatched to any gene: 7. CDR3 length: 15 residues. The CDR3 DNA is TGTGCCAGCAGCCGAGGACTAGGCGACAAAAACATTCAGTACTTC. Its protein is CASSRGLGDKNIQYF.

The gene calls are TRBV7-3 and TRBJ2-7; D might be TRBD2 (5 bases). Per germline, CDR1 SGHTA and CDR2 FQGTGA. Trimming removed 3 bases from V and 3 bases from J, with 21 bases in between. The CDR3 covers 17 residues. CDR3 loop: CASSFLAMTPDCYEQYF. The CDR3 DNA reads TGTGCCAGCAGCTTCCTAGCCATGACCCCGGACTGCTACGAGCAGTACTTC.

This clonotype appeared many times. The CDR3 nucleotides are TGTGCCAGCACTAAGGAGGGTGGCAGGGTGGGCAATCAGCCCCAGCATTTT. This translates into CASTKEGGRVGNQPQHF. The chain uses TRBV2 and TRBJ1-5, with a weak D call TRBD1 (5 bases). This CDR3 comprises 17 residues. Germline-derived CDR1 and CDR2 are SNHLY and FYNNEI. The V end was cut by 7 bases, the J end by 2 bases, with 21 bases between.

V and J are TRBV5-1 and TRBJ1-6, with D hard to call. V was clipped by 0 bases and J by 14 bases, with 9 bases between them. In germline, CDR1 is SGHRS, CDR2 YFSETQ. The CDR3 loop spans 12 amino acids. The CDR3 DNA reads as TGCGCCAGCAGCTTGGACGGCGTTTCCCTCCACTTT. As protein: CASSLDGVSLHF.

V usage is TRBV28 and J usage is TRBJ2-7, with 9 bases aligning to TRBD2. Trimming cost V 2 bases and J 5 bases; bases outside gene matches: 7. CDR3 length equals 15 residues. CDR1 and CDR2 from the germline V gene are MDHEN and SYDVKM. The CDR3 protein is CASSLLGLALNEQYF. The CDR3 coding sequence is TGTGCCAGCAGTTTACTCGGACTAGCGCTAAACGAGCAGTACTTC.

The rearrangement joins TRBV2 to TRBJ2-3, with D possibly being TRBD1 or TRBD2 (5 bases each). The CDR3 totals 14 residues. Germline CDR1 SNHLY, CDR2 FYNNEI. V lost 0 bases and J 8 bases, leaving 12 bases between the germline ends. The DNA for the CDR3 is TGTGCCAGCAGTGAAGCGGCTGGGGGTGGTACGCAGTATTTT. Translated, it gives CASSEAAGGGTQYF. Full variable domain (missing parts from reference TRBV2 and TRBJ2-3): EPEVTQTPSHQVTQMGQEVILRCVPISNHLYFYWYRQILGQKVEFLVSFYNNEISEKSEIFDDQFSVERPDGSNFTLKIRSTKLEDSAMYFCASSEAAGGGTQYFGPGTRLTVL.

This clonotype was recorded once. J is TRBJ1-1 and V is TRBV7-9; D is uncertain. V gave up 4 bases and J gave up 5 bases, with 17 bases separating them. CDR1 SEHNR and CDR2 FQNEAQ come from the germline V gene (reference sequence). The CDR3 covers 15 residues. The CDR3 region has the DNA TGTGCCAGCAGCTCGCTACGGACGGTCGAAACTGAAGCTTTCTTT. Translating it yields CASSSLRTVETEAFF.

This clonotype was found many times. The gene calls are TRBV20-1 and TRBJ1-5; D gene uncertain. The germline gives CDR1 DFQATT, CDR2 SNEGSKA (reference sequence). The germline V and J ends were trimmed by 0 bases and 0 bases, with 12 bases remaining between them. CDR3 length equals 16 residues. The CDR3 nucleotides are TGCAGTGCTAGAGATGAGGTGTTCGGTAGCAATCAGCCCCAGCATTTT. Encoded protein: CSARDEVFGSNQPQHF.

This clonotype was seen repeatedly, ten times or more. The rearrangement joins TRBV7-2 to TRBJ1-1; D possibly corresponds to TRBD1 (6 bases). The ends were cut back, 0 bases at V and 2 bases at J, with 10 bases in the middle. CDR1 and CDR2 (germline): SGHTA, FQGNSA. There are 15 residues in the CDR3. The CDR3 sequence is CASSLATGTNTEAFF. The CDR3 nucleotides read TGTGCCAGCAGCTTAGCTACCGGGACAAACACTGAAGCTTTCTTT.

At least ten counts were recorded for this clonotype. The chain recombines TRBV11-2 with TRBJ2-5, with D uncertain. The CDR3 contains 15 residues. V lost 1 base to trimming and J lost 1 base, with 10 bases between them. Germline CDR1 is SGHAT and CDR2 is FQNNGV. This CDR3 reads CASSLGLGSQETQYF. The DNA for the CDR3 is TGTGCCAGCAGCTTAGGGTTGGGAAGCCAAGAGACCCAGTACTTC.

The chain carries TRBV5-1 and TRBJ2-5; D is unclear. The CDR3 spans 16 residues. The germline gives CDR1 SGHRS, CDR2 YFSETQ. V was shortened by 0 bases and J by 1 base, with 13 bases between the two germline ends. CDR3 coding DNA: TGCGCCAGCAGCTTGGCGGCTGACATCCCCCAAGAGACCCAGTACTTC. This gives the protein CASSLAADIPQETQYF.

This clonotype was detected ten times or more. V usage is TRBV7-2 and J usage is TRBJ1-2; no clear D gene. V was pared by 5 bases and J by 11 bases, with 12 bases between. The germline gives CDR1 SGHTA, CDR2 FQGNSA. CDR3 size: 11 residues. CDR3 sequence: CASSTVPPYTF. The CDR3 nucleotides read TGTGCCAGCAGCACGGTCCCACCTTACACCTTC.